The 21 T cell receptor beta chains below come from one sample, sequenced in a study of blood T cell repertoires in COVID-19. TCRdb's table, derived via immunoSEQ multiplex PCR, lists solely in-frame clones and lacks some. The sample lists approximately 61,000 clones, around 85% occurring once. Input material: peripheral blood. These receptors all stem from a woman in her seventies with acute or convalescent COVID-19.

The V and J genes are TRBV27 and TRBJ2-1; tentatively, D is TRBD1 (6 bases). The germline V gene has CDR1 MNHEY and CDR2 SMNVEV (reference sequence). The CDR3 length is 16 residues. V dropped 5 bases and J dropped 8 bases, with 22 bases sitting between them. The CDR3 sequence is CASSPLGQGMEDEQFF. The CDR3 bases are TGTGCCAGCAGTCCCCTTGGGCAGGGGATGGAGGATGAGCAGTTCTTC.

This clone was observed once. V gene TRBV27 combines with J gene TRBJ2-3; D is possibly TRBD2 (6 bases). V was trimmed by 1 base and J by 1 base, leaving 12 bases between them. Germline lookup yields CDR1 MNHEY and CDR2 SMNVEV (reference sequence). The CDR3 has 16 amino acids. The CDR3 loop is CASSLWSREGTDTQYF. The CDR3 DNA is TGTGCCAGCAGTTTATGGTCCAGGGAGGGCACAGATACGCAGTATTTT.

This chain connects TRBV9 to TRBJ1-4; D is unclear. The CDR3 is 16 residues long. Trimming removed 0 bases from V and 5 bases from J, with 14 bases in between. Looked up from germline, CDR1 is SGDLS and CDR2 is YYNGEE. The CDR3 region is CASSVGWVGGNEKLFF. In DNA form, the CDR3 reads TGTGCCAGCAGCGTAGGTTGGGTAGGAGGAAATGAAAAACTGTTTTTT.

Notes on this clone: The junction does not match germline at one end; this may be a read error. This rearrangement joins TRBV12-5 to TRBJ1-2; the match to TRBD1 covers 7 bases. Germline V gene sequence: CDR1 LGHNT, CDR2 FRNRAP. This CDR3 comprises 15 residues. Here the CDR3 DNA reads TGTGCTAGTGGTTTGGGGCCGGGACAGACCTATGGCCACACCTTC. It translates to CASGLGPGQTYGHTF.

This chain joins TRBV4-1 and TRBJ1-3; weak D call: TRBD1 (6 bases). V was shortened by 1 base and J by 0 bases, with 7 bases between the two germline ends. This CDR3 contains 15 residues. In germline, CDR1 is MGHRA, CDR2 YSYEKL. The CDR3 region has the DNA TGCGCCAGCAGCCAAGGGACAGACTCTGGAAACACCATATATTTT. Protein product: CASSQGTDSGNTIYF.

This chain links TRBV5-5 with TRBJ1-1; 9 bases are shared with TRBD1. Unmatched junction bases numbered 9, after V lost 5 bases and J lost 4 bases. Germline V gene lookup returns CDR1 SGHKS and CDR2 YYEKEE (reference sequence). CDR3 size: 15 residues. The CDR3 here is CASRSTGGLGTEAFF. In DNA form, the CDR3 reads TGTGCCAGCAGGTCCACAGGGGGCTTGGGCACTGAAGCTTTCTTT.

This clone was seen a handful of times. CDR3 nucleotide sequence: TGTGCCAGCAGCTCTGGACAGAGTCGCACAGATACGCAGTATTTT. Protein: CASSSGQSRTDTQYF. The chain has TRBV5-6 and TRBJ2-3, with a weak D call TRBD1 (6 bases). The V end was cut by 3 bases, the J end by 1 base, with 12 bases between. Germline CDR1 and CDR2: SGHDT and YYEEEE. The CDR3 is 15 amino acids.

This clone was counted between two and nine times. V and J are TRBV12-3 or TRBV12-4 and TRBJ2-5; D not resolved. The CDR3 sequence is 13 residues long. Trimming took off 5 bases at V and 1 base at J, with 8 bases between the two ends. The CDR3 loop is CASSRGSQETQYF. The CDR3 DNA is TGTGCCAGCAGTCGAGGATCCCAAGAGACCCAGTACTTC.

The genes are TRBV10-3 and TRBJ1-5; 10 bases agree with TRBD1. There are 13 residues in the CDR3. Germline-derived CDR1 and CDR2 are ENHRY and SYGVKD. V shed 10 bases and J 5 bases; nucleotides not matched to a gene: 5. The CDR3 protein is CATRQGADQPQHF. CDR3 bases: TGTGCCACTAGACAGGGGGCCGATCAGCCCCAGCATTTT.

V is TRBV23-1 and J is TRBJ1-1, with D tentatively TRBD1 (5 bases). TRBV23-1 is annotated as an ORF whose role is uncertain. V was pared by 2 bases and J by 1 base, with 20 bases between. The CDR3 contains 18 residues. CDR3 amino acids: CASSQARGEGTPNTEAFF. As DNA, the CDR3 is TGCGCCAGCAGTCAAGCGAGGGGAGAGGGGACTCCGAACACTGAAGCTTTCTTT.

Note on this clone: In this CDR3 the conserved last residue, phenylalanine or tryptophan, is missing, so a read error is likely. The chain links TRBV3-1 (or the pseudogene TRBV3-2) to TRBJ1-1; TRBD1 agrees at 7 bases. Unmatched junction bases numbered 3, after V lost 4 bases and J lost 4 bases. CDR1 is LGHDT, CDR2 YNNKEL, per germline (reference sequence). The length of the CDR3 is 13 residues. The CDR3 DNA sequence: TGTGCCAGCAGCCTCGACAGGGCCACTGAAGCTTTCCTT. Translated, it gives CASSLDRATEAFL.

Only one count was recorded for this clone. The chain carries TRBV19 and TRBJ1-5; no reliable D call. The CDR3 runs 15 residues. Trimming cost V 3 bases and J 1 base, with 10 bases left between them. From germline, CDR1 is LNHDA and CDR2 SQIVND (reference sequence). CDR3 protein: CASSIILISNQPQHF. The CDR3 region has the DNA TGTGCCAGTAGTATTATACTCATAAGCAATCAGCCCCAGCATTTT.

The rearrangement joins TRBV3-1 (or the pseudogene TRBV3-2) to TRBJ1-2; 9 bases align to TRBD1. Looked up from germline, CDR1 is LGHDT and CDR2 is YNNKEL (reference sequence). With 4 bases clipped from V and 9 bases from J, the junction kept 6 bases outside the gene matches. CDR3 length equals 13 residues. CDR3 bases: TGTGCCAGCAGCCCTGGGACAGGGCTGAGCTACACCTTC. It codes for CASSPGTGLSYTF.

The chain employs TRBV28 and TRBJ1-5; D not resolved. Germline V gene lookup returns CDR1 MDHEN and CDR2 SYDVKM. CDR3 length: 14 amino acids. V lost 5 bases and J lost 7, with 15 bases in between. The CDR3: CASSPYSGSQPQHF. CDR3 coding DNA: TGTGCCAGCAGTCCGTACAGTGGGTCCCAGCCCCAGCATTTT.

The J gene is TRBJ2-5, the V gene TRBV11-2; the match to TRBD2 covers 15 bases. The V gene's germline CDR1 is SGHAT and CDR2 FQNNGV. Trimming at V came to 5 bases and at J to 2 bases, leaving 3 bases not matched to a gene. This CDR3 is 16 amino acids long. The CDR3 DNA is TGTGCCAGCAGCATTGGGACTAGCGGGGGGCAAGAGACCCAGTACTTC. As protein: CASSIGTSGGQETQYF.

CDR3 sequence (DNA): TGCGCCAGCAGCTTGACGACTAGCGGGGGGAACGAGCAGTACTTC. This gives the protein CASSLTTSGGNEQYF. The chain recombines TRBV5-1 with TRBJ2-7, with 13 bases identical to TRBD2. V shed 1 base and J 5 bases; nucleotides not matched to a gene: 3. The CDR3 totals 15 residues. The V gene's germline CDR1 is SGHRS and CDR2 YFSETQ.

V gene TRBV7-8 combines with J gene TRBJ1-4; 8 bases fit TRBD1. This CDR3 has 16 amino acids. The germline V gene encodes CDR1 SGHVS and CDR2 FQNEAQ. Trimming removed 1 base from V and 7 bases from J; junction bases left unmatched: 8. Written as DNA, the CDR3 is TGTGCCAGCAGCTTAGTTGTTACAGGGGGGGGTGAAAAACTGTTTTTT. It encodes CASSLVVTGGGEKLFF.

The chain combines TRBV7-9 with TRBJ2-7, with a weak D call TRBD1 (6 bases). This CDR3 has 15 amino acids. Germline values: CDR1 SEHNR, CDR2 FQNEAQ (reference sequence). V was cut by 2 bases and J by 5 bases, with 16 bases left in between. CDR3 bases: TGTGCCAGCAGCTTAACAGGACAGACAGCCCACGAGCAGTACTTC. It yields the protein CASSLTGQTAHEQYF.

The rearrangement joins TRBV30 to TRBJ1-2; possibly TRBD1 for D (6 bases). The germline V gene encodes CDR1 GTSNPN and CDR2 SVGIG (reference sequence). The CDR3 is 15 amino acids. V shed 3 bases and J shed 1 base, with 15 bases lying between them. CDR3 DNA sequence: TGTGCCTGGAGACAAACAGGGCGAGATAACTATGGCTACACCTTC. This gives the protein CAWRQTGRDNYGYTF.

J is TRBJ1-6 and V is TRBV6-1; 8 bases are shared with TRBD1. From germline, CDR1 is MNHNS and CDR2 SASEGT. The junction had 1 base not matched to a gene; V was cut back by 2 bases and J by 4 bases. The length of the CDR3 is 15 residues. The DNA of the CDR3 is TGTGCCAGCAGTGAAAGACAGGGGTATAATTCACCCCTCCACTTT. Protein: CASSERQGYNSPLHF.

CDR3 bases: TGTGCCATCAGGGACACCCCGGGAGGTATCTCTGGGGCCAACGTCCTGACTTTC. It codes for CAIRDTPGGISGANVLTF. The gene calls are TRBV10-3 and TRBJ2-6; 7 nucleotides match TRBD2. The CDR3 covers 18 residues. J gave up 0 bases and V 6 bases, and 11 bases lay outside the gene matches. The germline V gene encodes CDR1 ENHRY and CDR2 SYGVKD.